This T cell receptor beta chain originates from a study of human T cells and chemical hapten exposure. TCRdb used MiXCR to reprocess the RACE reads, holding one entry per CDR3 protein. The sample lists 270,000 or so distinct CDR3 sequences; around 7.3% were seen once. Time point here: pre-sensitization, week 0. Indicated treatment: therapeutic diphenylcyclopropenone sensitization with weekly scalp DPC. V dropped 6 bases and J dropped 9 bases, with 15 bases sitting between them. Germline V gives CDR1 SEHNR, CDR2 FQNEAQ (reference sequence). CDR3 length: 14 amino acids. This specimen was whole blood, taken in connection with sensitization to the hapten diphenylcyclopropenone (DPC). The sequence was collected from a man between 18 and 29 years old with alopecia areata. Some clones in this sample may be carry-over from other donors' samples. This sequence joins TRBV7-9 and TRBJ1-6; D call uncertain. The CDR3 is CASRPSRGVSPLHF. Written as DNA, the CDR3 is TGTGCCAGCAGACCTTCCCGCGGGGTTTCACCCCTCCACTTT.